The 4 T cell receptor beta chains given below trace back to one sample, sequenced in a study of T cells in narcolepsy. The protocol was immunoSEQ multiplex PCR, while the TCRdb copy is restricted to in-frame clones and leaves out a portion. The sample yields tens of thousands of clones, 87% seen once. Sequencing input: memory (CD45RA-) CD4+ T cells from blood. The source is a human donor in good health.

This clone was seen a handful of times. This sequence joins TRBV19 and TRBJ1-6; no definite D call. CDR3 length: 14 residues. V was clipped by 5 bases and J by 8 bases, with 13 bases between them. Germline loops: CDR1 LNHDA, CDR2 SQIVND (reference sequence). The CDR3 loop reads CASSPLHPHSPLHF. The CDR3 nucleotides read TGTGCCAGTAGTCCCTTGCACCCTCATTCACCCCTCCACTTT.

The V gene is TRBV12-5, the J gene TRBJ2-1; perhaps D is TRBD1 or TRBD2 (5 bases each). This CDR3 has 14 amino acids. V lost 7 bases and J lost 5, with 15 bases in between. Germline CDR1 is LGHNT and CDR2 is FRNRAP. CDR3 DNA sequence: TGTGCTAGTGCCAGGGCTAGCTTCGACAATGAGCAGTTCTTC. Its translation is CASARASFDNEQFF.

Worth noting for this clone: Within the sample, other DNA sequences also encode this same CDR3. V and J are TRBV9 and TRBJ2-1; D not resolved. The V gene lost 3 bases and the J gene lost 9 bases, with 16 bases spanning the gap. Germline CDR1 SGDLS, CDR2 YYNGEE. The CDR3 contains 14 residues. The CDR3 DNA reads as TGTGCCAGCAGCGGGCTACTGGTGAACAGTGAGCAGTTCTTC. Protein product: CASSGLLVNSEQFF. Combining the CDR3 with reference TRBV9 and TRBJ2-1 gives the whole variable domain DSGVTQTPKHLITATGQRVTLRCSPRSGDLSVYWYQQSLDQGLQFLIQYYNGEERAKGNILERFSAQQFPDLHSELNLSSLELGDSALYFCASSGLLVNSEQFFGPGTRLTVL.

The CDR3 loop reads CASSQGDNSPLHF. CDR3 nucleotides: TGCGCCAGCAGCCAGGGGGATAATTCACCCCTCCACTTT. The V call is TRBV4-3, the J call TRBJ1-6; TRBD1 is a possible D gene (5 bases). This CDR3 spans 13 amino acids. CDR1 and CDR2 (germline): LGHNA, YSLEER. Trimming cost V 3 bases and J 5 bases, with 5 bases left between them.